These 14 T cell receptor beta chains were all obtained from the same sample, sequenced in a study of cytomegalovirus exposure and HLA in healthy donors (dated 2017 in TCRdb). The library was made by the immunoSEQ multiplex PCR assay. The immuneACCESS repertoire file appears here via TCRdb, limited to in-frame rearrangements. These files lack a portion of the clones; in checked studies, under half of the deficit traces to unresolved V genes, and the cause of the others is not known. This sample lists 100,000 to 150,000 clones; 70% to 90% were detected once. Approximately 2% of the sample rests with the top ten. The sample taken for sequencing was PBMCs. Source of these receptors: a woman under 30 in good health and CMV-seronegative.

Only one count was recorded for this clone. The genes are TRBV13 and TRBJ1-3, with 10 bases fitting TRBD1. The CDR3 spans 17 residues. The germline CDR1 and CDR2 sequences are PRHDT and FYEKMQ (reference sequence). The ends lost 5 bases at V and 0 bases at J; junction bases unmatched: 7. The CDR3 here is CASSPIGQGDSGNTIYF. The CDR3 region has the DNA TGTGCCAGCAGCCCGATAGGACAGGGGGACTCTGGAAACACCATATATTTT.

This chain connects TRBV18 to TRBJ2-2, with TRBD1 identical over 8 bases. Germline CDR1 KGHSH, CDR2 LQKENI. The V and J ends lost 2 bases and 3 bases, in that order; junction bases with no gene match: 5. The CDR3 totals 16 residues. CDR3 residues: CASSPVGQEDTGELFF. As DNA, the CDR3 is TGTGCCAGCTCACCAGTGGGACAGGAGGACACCGGGGAGCTGTTTTTT.

CDR3 sequence: CASSYGRNRVYNEQFF. CDR3 bases: TGTGCCAGCAGTTACGGGCGGAACAGGGTCTACAATGAGCAGTTCTTC. The rearrangement uses TRBV6-5 and TRBJ2-1; D might be TRBD1 (6 bases). The CDR3 sequence is 16 residues long. From germline, CDR1 is MNHEY and CDR2 SVGAGI. The V gene lost 2 bases and the J gene lost 3 bases, with 14 bases spanning the gap.

The chain combines TRBV7-9 with TRBJ2-1; 13 nucleotides agree with TRBD2. This CDR3 contains 17 residues. Germline trimming cut 5 bases from V and 8 bases from J; bases unmatched to any gene: 12. CDR1 and CDR2 (germline): SEHNR, FQNEAQ (reference sequence). CDR3 sequence (DNA): TGTGCCAGCAGCCCCACCACTAGCGGGAGGGTATCGGATGAGCAGTTCTTC. It is translated as CASSPTTSGRVSDEQFF.

The gene calls are TRBV6-5 and TRBJ1-1; D may be TRBD1 (5 bases). CDR1 and CDR2 from the germline V gene are MNHEY and SVGAGI. Trimming shortened V by 0 bases and J by 0 bases, and 11 bases separated the two germline ends. This CDR3 has 16 amino acids. DNA of the CDR3: TGTGCCAGCAGTTACTCCTCGGGGGGTTTGAACACTGAAGCTTTCTTT. Translating it yields CASSYSSGGLNTEAFF.

This clone occurred once. The chain joins TRBV27 to TRBJ2-7; D is perhaps TRBD1 (6 bases). The V gene's germline CDR1 is MNHEY and CDR2 SMNVEV (reference sequence). The CDR3 runs to 14 residues. The V and J ends lost 6 bases and 1 base respectively, with 13 bases between them. The CDR3 spells CASSPSDSSYEQYF. The CDR3 nucleotides are TGTGCCAGCAGCCCTTCGGACAGTTCCTACGAGCAGTACTTC.

The V gene is TRBV7-9, the J gene TRBJ2-3; 11 bases agree with TRBD2. The CDR3 is 17 amino acids. V lost 6 bases, J lost 4 bases, and 12 bases stayed unmatched. Germline V CDR1 and CDR2: SEHNR, FQNEAQ (reference sequence). CDR3 amino acids: CASSRAVAGGSSDTQYF. CDR3 DNA: TGTGCCAGCAGTCGCGCGGTAGCGGGAGGGTCATCAGATACGCAGTATTTT.

The chain links TRBV6-5 to TRBJ2-3; D ambiguous. Trimming took off 5 bases at V and 0 bases at J, with 3 bases between the two ends. Germline V gene data show CDR1 as MNHEY and CDR2 as SVGAGI. The CDR3 totals 12 residues. The CDR3 DNA reads as TGTGCCAGCAGTCATAGCACAGATACGCAGTATTTT. Amino acid sequence: CASSHSTDTQYF.

The chain has TRBV7-3 and TRBJ2-1, with 10 bases matching TRBD1. In germline, CDR1 is SGHTA, CDR2 FQGTGA. J was trimmed by 7 bases and V by 5 bases; bases with no gene match: 5. The CDR3 has 14 amino acids. DNA of the CDR3: TGTGCCAGCAGCCCCCGGGACAGGGGTAATGAGCAGTTCTTC. Residues: CASSPRDRGNEQFF. Full variable domain (missing parts from reference TRBV7-3 and TRBJ2-1): GAGVSQTPSNKVTEKGKYVELRCDPISGHTALYWYRQSLGQGPEFLIYFQGTGAADDSGLPNDRFFAVRPEGSVSTLKIQRTERGDSAVYLCASSPRDRGNEQFFGPGTRLTVL.

This sequence joins TRBV5-1 and TRBJ2-3; TRBD2 agrees at 10 bases. This CDR3 region has 15 residues. J gave up 5 bases and V 3 bases, and 6 bases lay outside the gene matches. Germline V gives CDR1 SGHRS, CDR2 YFSETQ. CDR3 bases: TGCGCCAGCAGCTGGCAGCGGGGGGGCCTAGATACGCAGTATTTT. Translation gives CASSWQRGGLDTQYF.

This rearrangement joins TRBV9 to TRBJ2-5; TRBD2 agrees at 7 bases. The V gene's germline CDR1 is SGDLS and CDR2 YYNGEE. The CDR3 has 14 residues. The V and J ends lost 6 bases and 8 bases, in that order; junction bases with no gene match: 13. The CDR3 spells CASTRREGGDTQYF. CDR3 coding DNA: TGTGCCAGCACCCGTAGGGAGGGCGGGGACACCCAGTACTTC. Using reference TRBV9 and TRBJ2-5 for the parts outside the CDR3, the full variable domain is DSGVTQTPKHLITATGQRVTLRCSPRSGDLSVYWYQQSLDQGLQFLIQYYNGEERAKGNILERFSAQQFPDLHSELNLSSLELGDSALYFCASTRREGGDTQYFGPGTRLLVL.

CDR3 nucleotides: TGTGCCACCAGCCTACTAGCGGGAGTTTCCACCGGGGAGCTGTTTTTT. It is translated as CATSLLAGVSTGELFF. The chain combines TRBV15 with TRBJ2-2; TRBD2 matches at 11 bases. The junction had 6 bases not matched to a gene; V was cut back by 5 bases and J by 4 bases. CDR3 length equals 16 residues. The V gene's germline CDR1 is LNHNV and CDR2 YYDKDF (reference sequence).

The chain has TRBV7-8 and TRBJ2-7; a weak D match, TRBD2 (6 bases). The CDR3 runs to 14 residues. The germline gives CDR1 SGHVS, CDR2 FQNEAQ. The V end was cut by 3 bases, the J end by 0 bases, with 9 bases between. The CDR3 DNA reads as TGTGCCAGCAGCTTTAGCGGAAACTCCTACGAGCAGTACTTC. The encoded protein is CASSFSGNSYEQYF.

This clone was counted a single time. The gene calls are TRBV1 and TRBJ1-5; TRBD1, the table's D call, lacks a check against the DNA. TRBV1 constitutes a pseudogene. The CDR3 runs 17 residues. CDR3 loop: CTSSPPTRGRGNQPQHF. In DNA form, the CDR3 reads TGCACCAGCAGCCCCCCGACCAGGGGGCGCGGCAATCAGCCCCAGCATTTT.